This is a list of T cell receptor beta chains from one sample in a study of CD8 T cells in Susac syndrome. From the immunoSEQ multiplex PCR reads, TCRdb called clonotypes with MiXCR, one entry per CDR3 protein. The table has 200,000 or so distinct CDR3 sequences, approximately 96% seen once; the top ten hold 0.098%. Sequenced: CD4+ T cells from PBMCs. The receptors originated from a human donor with Susac syndrome. CDR3s include the opening cysteine and the closing phenylalanine or tryptophan. A D gene is named only where the DNA matches it firmly. Only part of the rows carry a size: once, few, many, or a class if the clone is expanded.

J gene | V gene | D gene | clone size | CDR3 DNA | CDR3 protein
TRBJ1-2 | TRBV4-2 | - | - | TGTGCCAGCAGCCAAGAGCTGGCAGAAGGCTATGGCTACACCTTC | CASSQELAEGYGYTF
TRBJ2-3 | TRBV11-2 | - | - | TGTGCCAGCAGCTTAGACAGGGGACCAGATACGCAGTATTTT | CASSLDRGPDTQYF
TRBJ1-5 | TRBV28 | - | - | TGTGCCAGCAGTTTAGTGGGACAAGGCAATCAGCCCCAGCATTTT | CASSLVGQGNQPQHF
TRBJ2-1 | TRBV20-1 | TRBD1 | - | TGCAGTGCTCCCTTTGACAGGGGTCTCTATGAGCAGTTCTTC | CSAPFDRGLYEQFF
TRBJ2-5 | TRBV28 | TRBD1 | - | TGTGCCAGCAGTTTAGACAGGGTATTAGAGACCCAGTACTTC | CASSLDRVLETQYF
TRBJ1-1 | TRBV3-1 | - | - | TGTGCCAGCAGCCAAGAAATCGGGGACCCTGAAGCTTTCTTT | CASSQEIGDPEAFF
TRBJ1-1 | TRBV11-2 | - | - | TGTGCCAGCAGCCAAGAGATAGGCACTGAAGCTTTCTTT | CASSQEIGTEAFF
TRBJ1-4 | TRBV12-3/TRBV12-4 | - | - | TGTGCCAGCAGCCTCTCGGGGGCCGGGAGTGAAAAACTGTTTTTT | CASSLSGAGSEKLFF
TRBJ2-1 | TRBV30 | TRBD1 | - | TGTGCCTGGCATTCCGACAGGGGAGGTAACATCAATGAGCAGTTCTTC | CAWHSDRGGNINEQFF
TRBJ1-2 | TRBV30 | - | - | TGTGCCTGGAGTACCGGGGCGGGCGCTGGCTACACCTTC | CAWSTGAGAGYTF
TRBJ2-2 | TRBV2 | TRBD2 | - | TGTGCCAGCAGTATAACTAGCGGGGACGTCGGGGAGCTGTTTTTT | CASSITSGDVGELFF
TRBJ1-1 | TRBV11-2 | TRBD1 | - | TGTGCCAGCAGCTTAGTAGGCCTGGGACAGGGAAACACTGAAGCTTTCTTT | CASSLVGLGQGNTEAFF
TRBJ2-1 | TRBV7-8 | - | - | TGTGCCAGCAGCAACCGGTTTGGGTACAATGAGCAGTTCTTC | CASSNRFGYNEQFF
TRBJ2-7 | TRBV28 | TRBD2 | once | TGTGCCGGCCAGCGGGGTTCCGAGCAGTACTTC | CAGQRGSEQYF
TRBJ2-1 | TRBV12-3/TRBV12-4 | TRBD2 | - | TGTGCCAGCAGTTTTATCAGCGGGGGGGCCGCTGAGCAGTTCTTC | CASSFISGGAAEQFF
TRBJ2-1 | TRBV3-1 | - | - | TGTGCCAGCAGCCAAGCACCTCGGAATGAGCAGTTCTTC | CASSQAPRNEQFF
TRBJ2-5 | TRBV20-1 | TRBD2 | - | TGCAGTGCTAGACGAGCGGGGGTACAAGAGACCCAGTACTTC | CSARRAGVQETQYF
TRBJ2-3 | TRBV7-7 | - | - | TGTGCCAGCAGCTTTGGGCGGGGCACAGATACGCAGTATTTT | CASSFGRGTDTQYF
TRBJ2-2 | TRBV19 | TRBD2 | - | TGTGCCAGTACGAAGCGGGGCCAGAACACCGGGGAGCTGTTTTTT | CASTKRGQNTGELFF
TRBJ1-4 | TRBV5-1 | - | once | TGCGCCAGCCGAGACACACCAACTAATGAAAAACTGTTTTTT | CASRDTPTNEKLFF
TRBJ1-1 | TRBV3-1 | TRBD1 | - | TGTGCCAGCAGCCCTGACAGGGGCACTGAAGCTTTCTTT | CASSPDRGTEAFF
TRBJ1-6 | TRBV11-1 | - | - | TGTGCCAGCAGCACATTGGACAGCTATTCACCCCTCCACTTT | CASSTLDSYSPLHF
TRBJ2-5 | TRBV6-5 | TRBD2 | - | TGTGCCAGCACCCAGACTAGCGGGGCCTGGGAGACCCAGTACTTC | CASTQTSGAWETQYF
TRBJ1-5 | TRBV20-1 | - | - | TGCAGTGCCATCAAGGAAAATAGCAATCAGCCCCAGCATTTT | CSAIKENSNQPQHF
TRBJ2-1 | TRBV24-1 | TRBD1 | - | TGTGCCACCAGTGATGGGTCGGGACAGGGACCTTACAATGAGCAGTTCTTC | CATSDGSGQGPYNEQFF
TRBJ2-1 | TRBV19 | TRBD2 | - | TGTGCCAGTAGAAAAGCGGGAGGGGGCAATGAGCAGTTCTTC | CASRKAGGGNEQFF
TRBJ1-6 | TRBV7-2 | - | - | TGTGCCAGCAGCCCCGACAGTAGCATTTCACCCCTCCACTTT | CASSPDSSISPLHF
TRBJ1-6 | TRBV2 | - | - | TGTGCCAGCAGTGAGCGGGGGCAGGTATCCTCACCCCTCCACTTT | CASSERGQVSSPLHF
TRBJ1-2 | TRBV29-1 | - | - | TGCAGCGTTGGTCAGGGTTACTATGGCTACACCTTC | CSVGQGYYGYTF
TRBJ2-3 | TRBV5-1 | - | once | TGCGCCAGCCTCCTGGGAACCGGGGGCCACACAGATACGCAGTATTTT | CASLLGTGGHTDTQYF
TRBJ2-3 | TRBV12-3/TRBV12-4 | - | - | TGTGCCAGCAGTTTCCGTGCGGGGGCCCCCACAGATACGCAGTATTTT | CASSFRAGAPTDTQYF
TRBJ1-2 | TRBV6-1 | TRBD1 | - | TGTGCCAGCAGTGGGGACAGGCTGCGGGCCTTC | CASSGDRLRAF
TRBJ2-5 | TRBV11-1 | - | - | TGTGCCAGCAGCTTAGGCGCGGCGGGGGCCGCCCGGGGAGAGACCCAGTACTTC | CASSLGAAGAARGETQYF
TRBJ1-4 | TRBV7-2 | - | few | TGTGCCAGCAGCTTAGCGGGGGGGGCTAATGAAAAACTGTTTTTT | CASSLAGGANEKLFF
TRBJ2-5 | TRBV12-3/TRBV12-4 | - | once | TGTGCCAGCAAGGGTTTTAAAGAGACCCAGTACTTC | CASKGFKETQYF
TRBJ2-5 | TRBV20-1 | - | - | TGCAGTGCTACGTCCCAAGAGACCCAGTACTTC | CSATSQETQYF
TRBJ2-3 | TRBV3-1 | TRBD1 | - | TGTGCCAGCAGCCCTGAGGGACAGGCCACAGATACGCAGTATTTT | CASSPEGQATDTQYF
TRBJ2-1 | TRBV19 | - | - | TGTGCCAGTAGTATAAACGACAGTCCCGAGGCGTTCTTC | CASSINDSPEAFF
TRBJ2-1 | TRBV20-1 | - | - | TGCAGTGCTAGTCCACACGCGAGACTTTTGTCACCCAATGAGCAGTTCTTC | CSASPHARLLSPNEQFF
TRBJ2-3 | TRBV5-6 | TRBD2 | few | TGTGCCAGCAGTCCCGGGGGGAGCACAGATACGCAGTATTTT | CASSPGGSTDTQYF
TRBJ2-2 | TRBV12-3/TRBV12-4 | - | - | TGTGCAGGCCGGGGGGCGGGCACCGGGGAGCTGTTTTTT | CAGRGAGTGELFF
TRBJ1-1 | TRBV6-4 | - | - | TGTGCCAGCAGTGACTCGTCAGACCTTAATGAAGCTTTCTTT | CASSDSSDLNEAFF
TRBJ2-1 | TRBV21-1 | - | - | TGTGCCAGACAGCCGGACACGATCAATGAGCAGTTCTTC | CARQPDTINEQFF
TRBJ1-2 | TRBV20-1 | TRBD1 | - | TGCAGTGCTTCCGACAGGGGGCTGCATGGCTACACCTTC | CSASDRGLHGYTF
TRBJ1-2 | TRBV6-1 | - | - | TGTGCCAGCAGTGAACAGGGTCCCTACACCTTC | CASSEQGPYTF
TRBJ2-3 | TRBV19 | TRBD1 | - | TGTGCCAGTAGAACGACAGGGGCGGATACGCAGTATTTT | CASRTTGADTQYF
TRBJ1-6 | TRBV29-1 | - | - | TGCAGCGTCGACTGGAAAAGCTCCTATAATTCACCCCTCCACTTT | CSVDWKSSYNSPLHF
TRBJ2-7 | TRBV20-1 | - | once | TGCAGTGCTAGGGCCCCGGAAGGGGCGCACAACGAGCAGTACTTC | CSARAPEGAHNEQYF
TRBJ2-5 | TRBV11-2 | TRBD1 | - | TGTGCCAGCAGCCAGAGGACAGGGGGGGAGACCCAGTACTTC | CASSQRTGGETQYF
TRBJ2-7 | TRBV19 | TRBD1 | - | TGTGCCAGTAGTGCCCGACAGGGGGCGACCGAGCAGTACTTC | CASSARQGATEQYF
TRBJ2-2 | TRBV4-2 | - | - | TGTGCCAGCAGCCAATTTTCGGGCGGGACTGGAACCGGGGAGCTGTTTTTT | CASSQFSGGTGTGELFF
TRBJ2-5 | TRBV2 | - | once | TGTGCCAGCAGTGAACTAAGGGGGTACCAAGAGACCCAGTACTTC | CASSELRGYQETQYF
TRBJ1-2 | TRBV27 | - | - | TGTGCCAGCAGTTTATCAGGGCGGAGAGGCTACACCTTC | CASSLSGRRGYTF
TRBJ1-2 | TRBV9 | - | - | TGTGCCAGCAGCGTAGGGACTTCCTATGGCTACACCTTC | CASSVGTSYGYTF
TRBJ2-2 | TRBV20-1 | - | - | TGCAGTGCTACTCCGGCGACCGGGGCCGGGGAGCTGTTTTTT | CSATPATGAGELFF
TRBJ2-2 | TRBV21-1 | - | - | TGTGCCAGCAGCGAGGGCAGGGCGACCCCCCCGGGCACCGGGGAGCTGTTTTTT | CASSEGRATPPGTGELFF
TRBJ1-4 | TRBV18 | - | - | TGTGCCAGCTCACCGGAACAGAGAATTGAAAAACTGTTTTTT | CASSPEQRIEKLFF
TRBJ1-5 | TRBV16 | - | - | TGTGCCAGCAGCCAATCGCAGGGAACTCAGCCCCAGCATTTT | CASSQSQGTQPQHF
TRBJ2-6 | TRBV30 | - | - | TGTGCCTGGAGTCCTGGGACACCGTCTGGGGCCAACGTCCTGACTTTC | CAWSPGTPSGANVLTF
TRBJ1-5 | TRBV12-3/TRBV12-4 | - | - | TGTGCCAGCAGTTCATCCGGGCACCCGACCGGTCAGCCCCAGCATTTT | CASSSSGHPTGQPQHF